Following are 6 T cell receptor beta chains from one sample sequenced in a study of human T cells and chemical hapten exposure. Specified time point: healthy volunteer bleed at 2 weeks. The study extracted total RNA from unfractionated whole blood. TCRdb reprocessed the RACE reads with MiXCR, giving one entry per CDR3 protein. Among 85,000 to 95,000 distinct CDR3 sequences listed, about 8.7% were seen once. The sample taken for sequencing was whole blood. These receptor sequences come from a female donor in good health. Some clones in this sample may be carry-over from other donors' samples.

About this clonotype: One base away lies a much larger clone, so this may be a sequencing read error. The gene calls are TRBV7-9 and TRBJ2-3, with 12 bases lining up with TRBD1. J lost 5 bases, V lost 4 bases, and 7 bases had no gene match. CDR3 length equals 16 residues. Germline CDR1 SEHNR, CDR2 FQNEAQ (reference sequence). The CDR3 bases are TGTGCCAGCAGCTACCGCTGGGACAGGGGGCGAGATACGCAGTATTTT. It encodes CASSYRWDRGRDTQYF.

This clonotype has only a few counts. The genes are TRBV5-1 and TRBJ1-1; D is uncertain. The CDR3 spans 15 residues. Between the trimmed V and J ends, which lost 1 base and 0 bases, there was a span of 10 bases. In germline, CDR1 is SGHRS, CDR2 YFSETQ. CDR3 DNA: TGCGCCAGCAGCTTGACGGATGGCATGAACACTGAAGCTTTCTTT. Its protein product is CASSLTDGMNTEAFF.

This clonotype has only a few counts. The chain carries TRBV6-1 and TRBJ2-7; 9 bases fit TRBD2. The junction had 3 bases not matched to a gene; V was cut back by 2 bases and J by 4 bases. The germline V gene has CDR1 MNHNS and CDR2 SASEGT. The length of the CDR3 is 14 residues. CDR3 nucleotide sequence: TGTGCCAGCAGTGAAATGCGGGAGGGGTACGAGCAGTACTTC. Its translation is CASSEMREGYEQYF.

The chain combines TRBV2 with TRBJ1-1; possibly TRBD1 for D (5 bases). The CDR3 runs 12 residues. V was shortened by 7 bases and J by 10 bases, with 16 bases between the two germline ends. Germline V gene lookup returns CDR1 SNHLY and CDR2 FYNNEI. The CDR3 bases are TGTGCCAGCACTCAGGGACCCCGGAGAGCTTTCTTT. Protein sequence: CASTQGPRRAFF. Full variable domain (missing parts from reference TRBV2 and TRBJ1-1): EPEVTQTPSHQVTQMGQEVILRCVPISNHLYFYWYRQILGQKVEFLVSFYNNEISEKSEIFDDQFSVERPDGSNFTLKIRSTKLEDSAMYFCASTQGPRRAFFGQGTRLTVV.

In its sample, this clonotype was seen a few times. The chain employs TRBV4-1 and TRBJ2-3; 10 bases line up with TRBD2. The length of the CDR3 is 16 residues. The V gene end was trimmed by 6 bases and the J gene end by 4 bases; junction bases not matched to a gene: 10. Germline values: CDR1 MGHRA, CDR2 YSYEKL. Here the CDR3 reads CASRDIAGGLADTQYF. DNA of the CDR3: TGCGCCAGCAGGGATATAGCGGGAGGACTGGCAGATACGCAGTATTTT.

About this clonotype: With a much larger clone just one base away, this may be a read error. The V and J genes are TRBV25-1 and TRBJ2-7; a possible D gene is TRBD2 (6 bases). Looked up from germline, CDR1 is MGHDK and CDR2 is SYGVNS. The CDR3 has 13 amino acids. The CDR3 bases are TGTGTCAGCAGTGGCCGGGAGACGGGCGAGCAGTACTTC. It yields the protein CVSSGRETGEQYF.